The source of this TCR beta chain is a study of CD8+CD57+ T cells in acquired aplastic anemia. Study-level background: Sorted CD4+ and CD8+ cell DNA averaged around 3.3 ug. Study results and limitations: Any difference that existed in CD8+ Simpson's diversity between patients and controls was not significant.

CDR3 and TCR beta VDJ profiling relied on a genomic DNA template. TCRdb redid the calling of the reads with MiXCR, one entry per CDR3 protein. Here the sample spans approximately 150,000 distinct CDR3 sequences, about 45% being singletons. Flow cytometry had shown expanded CD8+CD57+ cells in the patients chosen for sequencing. CDR3 length: 14 amino acids. Germline-derived CDR1 and CDR2 are LGHNA and YNFKEQ. V gave up 7 bases and J gave up 0 bases, with 11 bases separating them. This clonotype has just a few counts. No antigen is known for it. Sequencing was done on a sample of sorted CD4+, CD8+, or CD8+CD57+ T cells (not recorded which) from PBMCs. This clonotype originated in a human donor with aplastic anemia. The chain is built from TRBV4-2 and TRBJ2-3, with no clear D. CDR3: CASTPVGSTDTQYF. Here the CDR3 DNA reads TGTGCCAGCACGCCAGTTGGGAGCACAGATACGCAGTATTTT.